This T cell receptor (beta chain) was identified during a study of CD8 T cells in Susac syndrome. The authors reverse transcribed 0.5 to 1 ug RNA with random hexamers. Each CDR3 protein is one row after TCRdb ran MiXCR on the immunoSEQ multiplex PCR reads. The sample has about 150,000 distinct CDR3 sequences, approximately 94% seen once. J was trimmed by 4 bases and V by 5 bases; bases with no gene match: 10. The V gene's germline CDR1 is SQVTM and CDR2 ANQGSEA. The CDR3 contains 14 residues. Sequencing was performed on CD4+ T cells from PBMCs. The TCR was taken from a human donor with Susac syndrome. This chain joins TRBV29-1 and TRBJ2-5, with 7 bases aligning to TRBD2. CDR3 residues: CSVIGGGWGETQYF. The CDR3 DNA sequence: TGCAGCGTTATTGGGGGGGGTTGGGGAGAGACCCAGTACTTC.